This is a list of T cell receptor beta chains from one sample in a study of cytomegalovirus exposure and HLA in healthy donors. Profiling relied on immunoSEQ multiplex PCR, and the TCRdb table lists in-frame clones only, not all of them. The table has some 150,000 clones, 82% seen once. The sample taken for sequencing was PBMCs. These receptors originate from a woman between 45 and 60 years old in good health and CMV-seropositive. Each CDR3 is given with its conserved first and last residue. Expanded clones get a size class; other rows say once, few or many, or leave the size out.

v_call: TRBV19; j_call: TRBJ1-3; clone_size: -; cdr3_aa: CASSLGTDGNTIYF
v_call: TRBV19; j_call: TRBJ2-1; clone_size: -; cdr3_aa: CASTATQTSGGNEQFF
v_call: TRBV28; j_call: TRBJ1-1; clone_size: -; cdr3_aa: CASSFVGLNTEAFF
v_call: TRBV30; j_call: TRBJ2-7; clone_size: -; cdr3_aa: CAWSGGNYYEQYF
v_call: TRBV27; j_call: TRBJ1-6; clone_size: -; cdr3_aa: CASSFRGRMDSPLHF
v_call: TRBV19; j_call: TRBJ1-1; clone_size: few; cdr3_aa: CASSMNRGTEAFF
v_call: TRBV14; j_call: TRBJ1-2; clone_size: -; cdr3_aa: CASSQEKVRGEANYGYTF
v_call: TRBV18; j_call: TRBJ1-2; clone_size: -; cdr3_aa: CASSPTQTAYTF
v_call: TRBV5-1; j_call: TRBJ2-3; clone_size: -; cdr3_aa: CASSYGGQTRDTQYF
v_call: TRBV9; j_call: TRBJ1-4; clone_size: -; cdr3_aa: CASSAGKITTNEKLFF
v_call: TRBV7-9; j_call: TRBJ1-1; clone_size: once; cdr3_aa: CASSLGQGNTEAFF
v_call: TRBV7-9; j_call: TRBJ2-1; clone_size: few; cdr3_aa: CASSLSTSGGSNEQFF
v_call: TRBV5-1; j_call: -; clone_size: -; cdr3_aa: CASSTPGQGRYEQYF
v_call: TRBV5-1; j_call: TRBJ2-3; clone_size: -; cdr3_aa: CASSYGLGDSTDTQYF
v_call: TRBV27; j_call: TRBJ2-7; clone_size: -; cdr3_aa: CASSALGGIYEQYF
v_call: TRBV27; j_call: TRBJ2-7; clone_size: -; cdr3_aa: CASSFRGYEQYF
v_call: TRBV6-5; j_call: TRBJ1-1; clone_size: -; cdr3_aa: CASCELKMNTEAFF
v_call: TRBV13; j_call: TRBJ1-6; clone_size: -; cdr3_aa: CASSKQSPNNSPLHF
v_call: TRBV4-2; j_call: TRBJ2-3; clone_size: few; cdr3_aa: CASSQLSSGPDTQYF
v_call: TRBV11-2; j_call: TRBJ2-7; clone_size: -; cdr3_aa: CASSFLSGGSSYEQYF
v_call: TRBV30; j_call: TRBJ2-7; clone_size: -; cdr3_aa: CAWSVGQPLEQYF
v_call: TRBV28; j_call: TRBJ1-2; clone_size: -; cdr3_aa: CASSLGVEGASGYTF
v_call: TRBV19; j_call: TRBJ1-2; clone_size: -; cdr3_aa: CATRTGGHGYTF
v_call: TRBV30; j_call: TRBJ1-3; clone_size: -; cdr3_aa: CAWSFGNTNSGNTIYF
v_call: TRBV4-2; j_call: TRBJ2-5; clone_size: -; cdr3_aa: CASSQFPGTGDQTQYF
v_call: TRBV5-1; j_call: TRBJ2-3; clone_size: once; cdr3_aa: CASSITDTQYF
v_call: TRBV4-3; j_call: TRBJ2-1; clone_size: once; cdr3_aa: CASSQDQWTGYNEQFF
v_call: TRBV29-1; j_call: TRBJ2-3; clone_size: -; cdr3_aa: CSVQGLQNTDTQYF
v_call: TRBV28; j_call: TRBJ1-2; clone_size: few; cdr3_aa: CASRKDRDYGYTF
v_call: TRBV9; j_call: TRBJ1-3; clone_size: -; cdr3_aa: CASSRKPNTDLSGNTIYF
v_call: TRBV19; j_call: TRBJ2-3; clone_size: -; cdr3_aa: CATQDSRGTDTQYF
v_call: TRBV30; j_call: TRBJ1-1; clone_size: -; cdr3_aa: CAWSVQNSEAFF
v_call: TRBV7-2; j_call: TRBJ2-3; clone_size: -; cdr3_aa: CASSKRLAGDTDTQYF
v_call: TRBV5-6; j_call: TRBJ1-5; clone_size: once; cdr3_aa: CASSLYGSDNQPQHF
v_call: TRBV6-6; j_call: TRBJ1-5; clone_size: -; cdr3_aa: CASSYLGTGGNQPQHF
v_call: TRBV30; j_call: TRBJ2-7; clone_size: -; cdr3_aa: CAWSGQSYEQYF
v_call: TRBV6-5; j_call: TRBJ1-2; clone_size: -; cdr3_aa: CASSYSTNYGYTF
v_call: TRBV2; j_call: TRBJ2-7; clone_size: -; cdr3_aa: CASRPGQGSSYEQYF
v_call: TRBV19; j_call: TRBJ1-4; clone_size: -; cdr3_aa: CASSIIQDNEKLFF
v_call: TRBV7-2; j_call: TRBJ2-2; clone_size: -; cdr3_aa: CASSPGHYTGELFF